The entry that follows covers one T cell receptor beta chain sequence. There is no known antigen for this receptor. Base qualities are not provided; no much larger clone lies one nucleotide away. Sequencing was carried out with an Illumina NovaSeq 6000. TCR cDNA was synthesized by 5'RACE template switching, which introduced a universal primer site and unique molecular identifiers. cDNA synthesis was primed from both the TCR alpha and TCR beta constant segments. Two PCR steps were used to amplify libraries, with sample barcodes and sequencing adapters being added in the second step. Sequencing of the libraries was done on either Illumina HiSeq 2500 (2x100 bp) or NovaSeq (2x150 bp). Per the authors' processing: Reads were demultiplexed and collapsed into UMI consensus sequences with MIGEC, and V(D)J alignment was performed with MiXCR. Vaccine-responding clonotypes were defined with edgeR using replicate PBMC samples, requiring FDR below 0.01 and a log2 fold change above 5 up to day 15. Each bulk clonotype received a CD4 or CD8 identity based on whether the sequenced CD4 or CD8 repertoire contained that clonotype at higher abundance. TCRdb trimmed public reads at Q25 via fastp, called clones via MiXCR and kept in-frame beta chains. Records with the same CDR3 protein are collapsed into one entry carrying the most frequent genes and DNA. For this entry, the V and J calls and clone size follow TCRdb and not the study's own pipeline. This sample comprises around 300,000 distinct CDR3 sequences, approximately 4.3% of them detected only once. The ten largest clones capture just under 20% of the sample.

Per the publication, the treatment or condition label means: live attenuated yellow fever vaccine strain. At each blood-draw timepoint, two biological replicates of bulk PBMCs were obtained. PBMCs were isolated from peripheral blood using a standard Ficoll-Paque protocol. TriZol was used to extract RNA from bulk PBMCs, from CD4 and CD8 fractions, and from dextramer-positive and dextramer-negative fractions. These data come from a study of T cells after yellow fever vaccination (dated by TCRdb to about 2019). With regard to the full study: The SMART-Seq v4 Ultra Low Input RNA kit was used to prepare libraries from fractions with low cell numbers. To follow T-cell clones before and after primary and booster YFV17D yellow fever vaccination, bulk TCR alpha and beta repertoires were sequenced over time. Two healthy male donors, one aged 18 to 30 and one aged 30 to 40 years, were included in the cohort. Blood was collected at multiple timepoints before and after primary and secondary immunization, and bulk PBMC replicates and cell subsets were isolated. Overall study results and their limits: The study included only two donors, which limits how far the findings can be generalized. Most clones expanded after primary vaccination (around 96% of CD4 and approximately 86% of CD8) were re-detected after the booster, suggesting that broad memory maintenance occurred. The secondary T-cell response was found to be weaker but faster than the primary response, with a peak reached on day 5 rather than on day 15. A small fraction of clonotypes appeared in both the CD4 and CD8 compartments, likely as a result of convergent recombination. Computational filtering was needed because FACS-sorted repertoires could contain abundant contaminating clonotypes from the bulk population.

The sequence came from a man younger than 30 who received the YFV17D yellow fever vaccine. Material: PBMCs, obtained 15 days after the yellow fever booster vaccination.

The CDR3 region: CSARPHTDTQYF. The nucleotide sequence is TGCAGTGCACGGCCCCATACAGATACGCAGTATTTT. Here the chain combines TRBV20-1 and TRBJ2-3, with no reliable assignment of the D segment. V drops 6 bases and J drops 3 bases, leaving 10 bases in between. The cysteine opens and the phenylalanine closes a CDR3 of 12 amino acids. Only the CDR3 DNA stays, 36 bases, in frame from base 1. From the germline V gene (reference sequence), CDR1 is DFQATT and CDR2 is SNEGSKA.